Given below is one TCR beta chain in context. The CDR3 covers 15 residues. Germline V gene sequence: CDR1 MNHNY, CDR2 SVGAGI (reference sequence). Trimming at V came to 5 bases and at J to 2 bases, leaving 5 bases not matched to a gene. This specimen comes from a study of blood T cell repertoires in COVID-19. Study at large: T cells, B-cell-depleted T cells, or PBMCs supplied cDNA or gDNA.

Original processing notes: Cell counts per sample came from amplifying reference gene primers. Using immunoSEQ multiplex PCR, the repertoire was profiled, and TCRdb retains in-frame clones only, with some absent. That table supplies the V and J calls and clone size; D and trimming were determined from the DNA. The data show around 150,000 clones, over 60% seen once. The sample comprised peripheral blood. The clonotype was recovered from an elderly woman with acute or convalescent COVID-19. The chain employs TRBV6-6 and TRBJ2-1; 8 positions agree with TRBD1. The CDR3 spells CASSQNRGAYNEQFF. CDR3 sequence (DNA): TGTGCCAGCAGTCAGAACAGGGGGGCCTACAATGAGCAGTTCTTC.